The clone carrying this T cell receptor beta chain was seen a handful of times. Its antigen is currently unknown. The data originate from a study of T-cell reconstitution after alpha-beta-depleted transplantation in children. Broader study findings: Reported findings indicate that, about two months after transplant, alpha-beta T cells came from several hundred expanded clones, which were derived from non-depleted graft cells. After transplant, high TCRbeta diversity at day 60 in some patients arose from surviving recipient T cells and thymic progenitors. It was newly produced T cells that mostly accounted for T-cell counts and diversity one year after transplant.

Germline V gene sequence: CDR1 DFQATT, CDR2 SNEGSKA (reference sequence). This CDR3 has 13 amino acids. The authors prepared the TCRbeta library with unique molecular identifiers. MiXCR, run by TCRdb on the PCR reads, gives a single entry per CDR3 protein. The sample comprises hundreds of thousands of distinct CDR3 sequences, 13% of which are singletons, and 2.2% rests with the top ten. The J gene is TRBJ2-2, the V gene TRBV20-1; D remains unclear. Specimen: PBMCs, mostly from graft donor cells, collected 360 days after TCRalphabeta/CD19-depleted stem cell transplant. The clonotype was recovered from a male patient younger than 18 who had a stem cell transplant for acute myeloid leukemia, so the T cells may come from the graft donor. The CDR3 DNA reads TGCTCAGGTCTTGGGGTAAACACCGGGGAGCTGTTTTTT. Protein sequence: CSGLGVNTGELFF.